A single sample is the source of the 3 T cell receptor beta chains below, sequenced in a study of regulatory T cells in long-lasting Graves disease. Both iRepertoire HTBI primers and Arm-PCR of CDR3 regions were used to build the TCR beta libraries. MiXCR was run by TCRdb on the multiplex PCR reads, yielding one entry per CDR3 protein. Of roughly 400,000 distinct CDR3 sequences listed, roughly a fifth are singletons. The time point is: persistent/refractory GD, antithyroid drugs over 5 years with positive TRAb. Scientists built the TCR library using RNA that was extracted from PBMCs. Sample: peripheral blood mononuclear cells (PBMCs), taken when the disease was refractory, from a patient treated with antithyroid drugs. Every receptor here comes from a female donor with Graves disease.

This clonotype has more than one count but fewer than ten. The chain has TRBV20-1 and TRBJ2-7, with 7 positions matching TRBD2. CDR1 DFQATT and CDR2 SNEGSKA come from the germline V gene (reference sequence). This CDR3 has 13 amino acids. V was clipped by 2 bases and J by 2 bases; unmatched bases: 3. CDR3 region: CSARIGLAYEQYF. DNA for the CDR3: TGCAGTGCTAGAATCGGACTAGCCTACGAGCAGTACTTC.

In this sample, this clonotype turned up many times. This chain connects TRBV11-3 to TRBJ2-7; 11 bases align to TRBD2. V lost 8 bases, J lost 3 bases, and 3 bases stayed unmatched. The CDR3 runs to 13 residues. Germline V gene lookup returns CDR1 SGHNT and CDR2 YENEEA. This CDR3 reads CASGLAGGYEQYF. The CDR3 DNA follows: TGTGCCAGCGGGCTAGCGGGAGGCTACGAGCAGTACTTC. Variable domain in full (rest from reference TRBV11-3 and TRBJ2-7): EAGVVQSPRYKIIEKKQPVAFWCNPISGHNTLYWYLQNLGQGPELLIRYENEEAVDDSQLPKDRFSAERLKGVDSTLKIQPAELGDSAVYLCASGLAGGYEQYFGPGTRLTVT.

J is TRBJ1-1 and V is TRBV5-1; 8 bases fit TRBD1. Germline-derived CDR1 and CDR2 are SGHRS and YFSETQ. This CDR3 is built from 15 residues. J gave up 1 base and V 1 base, and 3 bases lay outside the gene matches. CDR3 residues: CASSLQGAANTEAFF. Written as DNA, the CDR3 is TGCGCCAGCAGCTTGCAGGGGGCCGCGAACACTGAAGCTTTCTTT.